In this sample, the clone carrying this TCR beta chain turned up once. The junction had 2 bases not matched to a gene; V was cut back by 5 bases and J by 2 bases. Germline CDR1 reads SGHNT; CDR2 reads YYREEE (reference sequence). There are 15 residues in the CDR3. The PCR was carried out with 60 Vbeta primers and 13 Jbeta primers. Generated by immunoSEQ multiplex PCR, the TCRdb table keeps only in-frame clones and is missing some. The profile shows 120,000 to 150,000 clones, roughly 85% of them singletons. This specimen belongs to a study of cytomegalovirus exposure and HLA in healthy donors. The source of this sequence is a male donor in good health and CMV-seronegative. The sequenced material came from PBMCs. J is TRBJ2-2 and V is TRBV5-4; the match to TRBD1 covers 11 bases. CDR3 in DNA: TGTGCCAGCAGTCGGACAGGGGGCAACACCGGGGAGCTGTTTTTT. The encoded protein is CASSRTGGNTGELFF.